This TCR beta chain was obtained from a study of control samples from healthy donors and cancer patients. There are many counts of this clone. Clones were read by immunoSEQ multiplex PCR, and TCRdb kept only the in-frame ones, dropping some. The sample includes roughly 100,000 clones, 83% seen only once; the top ten take roughly 13%. The sequenced material came from blood. This TCR came from a woman aged 50 to 60 in good health.

CDR3 residues: CASSLVGHDLTNEKLFF. Here the CDR3 DNA reads TGTGCCAGCAGCTTGGTCGGTCACGATCTAACTAATGAAAAACTGTTTTTT. The chain has TRBV5-4 and TRBJ1-4; D not certain. Germline-derived CDR1 and CDR2 are SGHNT and YYREEE (reference sequence). The length of the CDR3 is 17 residues. The V end lost 0 bases, the J end lost 1 base, and 13 bases lay between the germline ends. Complete variable domain (other parts from reference TRBV5-4 and TRBJ1-4): ETGVTQSPTHLIKTRGQQVTLRCSSQSGHNTVSWYQQALGQGPQFIFQYYREEENGRGNFPPRFSGLQFPNYSSELNVNALELDDSALYLCASSLVGHDLTNEKLFFGSGTQLSVL.